The rows below give T cell receptor beta chains drawn from one sample of a study of response to subunit inactivated influenza vaccine. TCRdb called the RT-PCR reads again in MiXCR, with one record for every CDR3 protein. The sample lists under 550,000 distinct CDR3 sequences; about 7.2% were seen once. The source material was PBMCs from blood, sampled around 25 months after vaccination. These receptors were taken from a man between 45 and 75 years old who received an inactivated influenza vaccine. Both conserved end residues are part of each CDR3. D genes are given only for firm matches. Clone size is not always given. Where it is, it says once, few, many or a class for expanded clones.

clone_size: many
v_call: TRBV11-2
d_call: .
j_call: TRBJ2-1
cdr3_nt: TGTGCCAGCAGCTTATGGGACTTCACAAGCTCCTACAATGAGCAGTTCTTC
cdr3_aa: CASSLWDFTSSYNEQFF

clone_size: many
v_call: TRBV5-6
d_call: .
j_call: TRBJ1-2
cdr3_nt: TGTGCCAGCAGCTTGCAAGGGATAACCCCTAACTATGGCTACACCTTC
cdr3_aa: CASSLQGITPNYGYTF

clone_size: .
v_call: TRBV20-1
d_call: .
j_call: TRBJ2-2
cdr3_nt: TGCAGTGCCCTTAGGGGGGGTTCGGGCACCGGGGAGCTGTTTTTT
cdr3_aa: CSALRGGSGTGELFF

clone_size: few
v_call: TRBV14
d_call: TRBD1
j_call: TRBJ1-1
cdr3_nt: TGTGCCAGCAGCCCGAACAGGGGAAAGGGGACTGAAGCTTTCTTT
cdr3_aa: CASSPNRGKGTEAFF

clone_size: many
v_call: TRBV12-3/TRBV12-4
d_call: TRBD1
j_call: TRBJ2-5
cdr3_nt: TGTGCCAGCAGTTTTTTGGGACAGGCAATTCAGACCCAGTACTTC
cdr3_aa: CASSFLGQAIQTQYF

clone_size: few
v_call: TRBV12-3/TRBV12-4
d_call: .
j_call: TRBJ2-3
cdr3_nt: TGTGCCAGCACCCTAGACCCGGGATCAGATACGCAGTATTTT
cdr3_aa: CASTLDPGSDTQYF

clone_size: few
v_call: TRBV5-1
d_call: .
j_call: TRBJ2-3
cdr3_nt: TGCGCCAGCAGCTTGGATCAGGGAGATACGCAGTATTTT
cdr3_aa: CASSLDQGDTQYF

clone_size: few
v_call: TRBV7-8
d_call: .
j_call: TRBJ2-4
cdr3_nt: TGTGCCAGCAGCGGCGCCAAAAACATTCAGTACTTC
cdr3_aa: CASSGAKNIQYF

clone_size: .
v_call: TRBV27
d_call: TRBD1
j_call: TRBJ2-3
cdr3_nt: TGTGCCAGCACCCTGCGGGCCCCGGCGACAGGGGGCACAGATGCGCAGTATTTT
cdr3_aa: CASTLRAPATGGTDAQYF

clone_size: .
v_call: TRBV20-1
d_call: .
j_call: TRBJ1-5
cdr3_nt: TGCAGTGCTAGAGTGGGGGGAATCGGCAATCAGCCCCAGCATTTT
cdr3_aa: CSARVGGIGNQPQHF

clone_size: .
v_call: TRBV11-2
d_call: TRBD1
j_call: TRBJ2-1
cdr3_nt: TGTGCCAGCAACGACAGGGTGGACAATGAGCAGTTCTTC
cdr3_aa: CASNDRVDNEQFF

clone_size: .
v_call: TRBV20-1
d_call: .
j_call: TRBJ1-4
cdr3_nt: TGCAGTGCTAGACCCGTACGGAACCATAATGAAAAACTGTTTTTT
cdr3_aa: CSARPVRNHNEKLFF

clone_size: many
v_call: TRBV5-1
d_call: .
j_call: TRBJ2-7
cdr3_nt: TGCGCCAGCAACTTGGGGGCCGGCACCTACGAGCAGTACTTC
cdr3_aa: CASNLGAGTYEQYF

clone_size: few
v_call: TRBV20-1
d_call: TRBD1
j_call: TRBJ2-7
cdr3_nt: TGCAGTGCTCGTCCCGGGACAGGGATCGAGCAGTACTTC
cdr3_aa: CSARPGTGIEQYF

clone_size: .
v_call: TRBV25-1
d_call: .
j_call: TRBJ1-6
cdr3_nt: TGTGCCAGCAGTGAATACCGGGCTAATTCACCCCTCCACTTT
cdr3_aa: CASSEYRANSPLHF

clone_size: many
v_call: TRBV20-1
d_call: TRBD1
j_call: TRBJ2-7
cdr3_nt: TGCAGTGCTAGAGGCCCTGGGACAGGGCCCTTCTACGAGCAGTACTTC
cdr3_aa: CSARGPGTGPFYEQYF

clone_size: .
v_call: TRBV7-9
d_call: .
j_call: TRBJ2-5
cdr3_nt: TGTGCCAGCAGCTCCCCGGGACCGTACCAAGAGACCCAGTACTTC
cdr3_aa: CASSSPGPYQETQYF

clone_size: many
v_call: TRBV7-9
d_call: .
j_call: TRBJ2-7
cdr3_nt: TGTGCCAGCAGCTTAACACGGTTCGAGCAGTACTTC
cdr3_aa: CASSLTRFEQYF

clone_size: .
v_call: TRBV4-3
d_call: .
j_call: TRBJ2-5
cdr3_nt: TGCGCCAGCAGCCAAGATTCTTTGACGGCGGGGACCCAGTACTTC
cdr3_aa: CASSQDSLTAGTQYF

clone_size: .
v_call: TRBV4-3
d_call: TRBD2
j_call: TRBJ2-1
cdr3_nt: TGCGCCAGCAGCTACCTCAGGAGCGGGAGTCTGTTCTTC
cdr3_aa: CASSYLRSGSLFF

clone_size: .
v_call: TRBV4-3
d_call: TRBD1
j_call: TRBJ1-4
cdr3_nt: TGCGCCAGCAGCCAAGTCGACAGGGGCTATGAAAAACTGCTTTTT
cdr3_aa: CASSQVDRGYEKLLF

clone_size: few
v_call: TRBV15
d_call: TRBD1
j_call: TRBJ2-5
cdr3_nt: TGTGCCACCAGCCCTCGACAGGGGAGGAAAGAGACCCAGTACTTC
cdr3_aa: CATSPRQGRKETQYF

clone_size: few
v_call: TRBV12-3/TRBV12-4
d_call: .
j_call: TRBJ2-3
cdr3_nt: TGTGCCAGCAGGTTAGGGGGAGGGGCCACAGATACGCAGTATTTT
cdr3_aa: CASRLGGGATDTQYF

clone_size: many
v_call: TRBV6-6
d_call: TRBD1
j_call: TRBJ2-7
cdr3_nt: TGTGCCAGCAGTCACAGGCGCGGGACAGGTGGGACCTACGAGCAGTACTTC
cdr3_aa: CASSHRRGTGGTYEQYF

clone_size: few
v_call: TRBV12-3/TRBV12-4
d_call: .
j_call: TRBJ1-1
cdr3_nt: TGTGCCAGCAGTTTTTTTGGGGCCATGAACACTGAAGCTTTCTTT
cdr3_aa: CASSFFGAMNTEAFF

clone_size: .
v_call: TRBV15
d_call: .
j_call: TRBJ2-7
cdr3_nt: TGTGCCACCAGCAAGAGGGACAACTCCTACGAGCAGTACTTC
cdr3_aa: CATSKRDNSYEQYF

clone_size: many
v_call: TRBV5-1
d_call: .
j_call: TRBJ1-5
cdr3_nt: TGCGCCAGCAGCCCGGGGAACAATCAGCCCCAGCATTTT
cdr3_aa: CASSPGNNQPQHF

clone_size: .
v_call: TRBV13
d_call: .
j_call: TRBJ2-7
cdr3_nt: TGTGCCAGCAGCCGACGGGACGGATCCTACGAGCAGTACTTC
cdr3_aa: CASSRRDGSYEQYF

clone_size: many
v_call: TRBV29-1
d_call: TRBD1
j_call: TRBJ1-2
cdr3_nt: TGCAGCGTTGCCCCAGGGGGCTGGAGCTATGGCTACACCTTC
cdr3_aa: CSVAPGGWSYGYTF

clone_size: .
v_call: TRBV4-3
d_call: TRBD1
j_call: TRBJ1-4
cdr3_nt: TGCGCCAGCAGCCAAGGGACAGGGGCCGGGAATGAAAAACTGTTTTTT
cdr3_aa: CASSQGTGAGNEKLFF

clone_size: few
v_call: TRBV2
d_call: TRBD2
j_call: TRBJ2-7
cdr3_nt: TGTGCCAGCAGTGATAGCGGGAGAACCTACGAGCAGTACTTC
cdr3_aa: CASSDSGRTYEQYF

clone_size: many
v_call: TRBV7-7
d_call: .
j_call: TRBJ2-1
cdr3_nt: TGTGCCAGCAGCTTAGGACGTTCGAGTGAGCAGTTCTTC
cdr3_aa: CASSLGRSSEQFF

clone_size: .
v_call: TRBV20-1
d_call: TRBD2
j_call: TRBJ2-3
cdr3_nt: TGCAGTGCTACCAAGGGACTAGCGTTGGCAGATACGCAGTATTTT
cdr3_aa: CSATKGLALADTQYF

clone_size: many
v_call: TRBV7-2
d_call: .
j_call: TRBJ2-1
cdr3_nt: TGTGCCAGCAGCTTTAGCGGCCCCCCCTACAATGAGCAGTTCTTC
cdr3_aa: CASSFSGPPYNEQFF

clone_size: .
v_call: TRBV20-1
d_call: .
j_call: TRBJ1-1
cdr3_nt: TGCAGTGCCCGGAACCCACAACTCATGAACACTGAAGCTTTCTTT
cdr3_aa: CSARNPQLMNTEAFF

clone_size: .
v_call: TRBV12-3/TRBV12-4
d_call: TRBD1
j_call: TRBJ1-5
cdr3_nt: TGTGCCAGCATCGATTCTCAGGGGGCGGGCAATCAGCCCCAGCATTTT
cdr3_aa: CASIDSQGAGNQPQHF

clone_size: .
v_call: TRBV7-2
d_call: .
j_call: TRBJ2-1
cdr3_nt: TGTGCCAGCAGCCGAGATGGCTCCCTCCGTGAGCAGTTCTTC
cdr3_aa: CASSRDGSLREQFF

clone_size: many
v_call: TRBV20-1
d_call: .
j_call: TRBJ2-7
cdr3_nt: TGCAGTGTGGGCCAACTATACGAGCAGTACTTC
cdr3_aa: CSVGQLYEQYF

clone_size: many
v_call: TRBV7-6
d_call: .
j_call: TRBJ2-3
cdr3_nt: TGTGCCAGCAGCTTAATAGCGTCTAGCACAGATACGCAGTATTTT
cdr3_aa: CASSLIASSTDTQYF

clone_size: .
v_call: TRBV20-1
d_call: .
j_call: TRBJ2-7
cdr3_nt: TGCAGTGCTACCCGATCTAGCTACGAGCAGCACTTC
cdr3_aa: CSATRSSYEQHF